Here is one TCR beta chain with its context. Antigen: not known. This specimen comes from a study of T-cell reconstitution after alpha-beta-depleted transplantation in children. The length of the CDR3 is 12 residues. Losses at the gene ends were 11 bases for V and 8 bases for J; bases not matched to a gene: 5. Germline values: CDR1 LNHNV, CDR2 YYDKDF (reference sequence). Molecular barcoding with unique molecular identifiers was used for the TCRbeta library. Each CDR3 protein is one row after TCRdb ran MiXCR on the PCR reads. The data contain 95,000 to 150,000 distinct CDR3 sequences, under 30% of them singletons. Study results and limitations: Surviving recipient T cells and thymic progenitors produced the high day-60 TCRbeta diversity seen in some patients. It was reported that alpha-beta T cells came from several hundred expanded graft clones (about two months after transplant).

The chain uses TRBV15 and TRBJ2-4, with 11 bases matching TRBD1. Here the sequenced sample was PBMCs, mostly from graft donor cells, taken 180 days after TCRalphabeta/CD19-depleted stem cell transplant. The sequence came from a male patient under 10 years old who had a stem cell transplant for chronic granulomatous disease, so the T cells may come from the graft donor. CDR3 amino acids: CAAGQGADIQYF. The CDR3 DNA is TGTGCCGCAGGACAGGGGGCTGACATTCAGTACTTC.